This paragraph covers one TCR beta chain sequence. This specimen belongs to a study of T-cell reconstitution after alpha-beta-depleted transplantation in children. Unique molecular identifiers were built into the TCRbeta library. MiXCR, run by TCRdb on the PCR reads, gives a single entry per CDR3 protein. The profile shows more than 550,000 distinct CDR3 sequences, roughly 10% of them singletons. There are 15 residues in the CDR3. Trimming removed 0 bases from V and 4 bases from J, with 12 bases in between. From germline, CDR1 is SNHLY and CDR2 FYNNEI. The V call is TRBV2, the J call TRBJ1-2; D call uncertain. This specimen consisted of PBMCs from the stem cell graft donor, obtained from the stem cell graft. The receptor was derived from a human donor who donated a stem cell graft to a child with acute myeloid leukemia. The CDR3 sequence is CASSEAAQPTYGYTF. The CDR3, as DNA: TGTGCCAGCAGTGAAGCGGCACAACCCACCTATGGCTACACCTTC.